This TCR beta chain comes out of a study of PD-L1 blockade in urothelial cancer. Study as a whole: Males with bladder-origin urothelial cancer made up about 85% of the roughly 29 patients. General study results and limits: Durable-benefit cases had more tumor-infiltrating T lymphocytes. A single FFPE tumor sample was taken per patient, not immediately before treatment.

On this clone: The target antigen is unknown.

Method: immunoSEQ multiplex PCR; TCRdb's copy keeps in-frame clones and lacks some. The sample includes approximately 2,500 clones, around a third of them seen just once. The patients' disease, urothelial carcinoma, was locally advanced or metastatic. The CDR3 spans 12 residues. Germline V gene data show CDR1 as WSHSY and CDR2 as SAAADI. V was shortened by 3 bases and J by 4 bases, with 4 bases between the two germline ends. The rearrangement uses TRBV10-2 and TRBJ1-3; D ambiguous. The source was tumor tissue, collected before atezolizumab (anti-PD-L1) treatment. The clonotype originates from a man between 65 and 85 years old with urothelial cancer. The CDR3 DNA reads TGCGCCAGCAGTGACGGAGGAAACACCATATATTTT. Its protein product is CASSDGGNTIYF.